These T cell receptor beta chains were read from a single sample in a study of blood T cell repertoires in COVID-19. Measured with immunoSEQ multiplex PCR; TCRdb has only the in-frame clones, and not every one. The sample consists of some 290,000 clones, roughly 90% of them appearing once. The sample was peripheral blood. The receptors originated from a woman aged 25 to 39 with COVID-19, enrolled during active disease. Each CDR3 is given with its conserved first and last residue.

cdr3_length v_call cdr3_aa
12 TRBV19 CASGQGSSPLHF
16 TRBV5-1 CASSLGPASSGNTIYF
14 TRBV7-2 CASSLVAATDTQYF
15 TRBV19 CASTPGDSSGNTIYF
14 TRBV24-1 CATSDPGNFYGYTF
12 TRBV3-1/TRBV3-2 CASSLQGTEAFF
14 TRBV7-9 CASSPWTGAGEAFF
14 TRBV6-6 CASRDRGQVTEAFF
13 TRBV12-3/TRBV12-4 CASSRQGDYGYTF
16 TRBV2 CASTQRSGGANYGYTF
14 TRBV29-1 CSVRLGTGDQPQHF
15 TRBV2 CASSEAPGGGYEQYF
15 TRBV6-4 CASSQSGGPNYEQYF
16 TRBV29-1 CSVYGGLAGGLYEQFF
18 TRBV4-2 CASSQETTSSGRRNEQFF
14 TRBV5-1 CASVRDSNTDTQYF
12 TRBV11-2 CASSFSGAAQYF
15 TRBV18 CASSPPGQGNSPLHF
15 TRBV5-6 CASSLGLDFGNTIYF
15 TRBV28 CASSLPLQVTTEAFF
17 TRBV5-4 CASSPITRTVYNSPLHF
14 TRBV11-1 CASSLMGVSYEQYF
15 TRBV6-5 CASTQGAGGTDTQYF
14 TRBV27 CASSYQGVNSPLHF
13 TRBV11-3 CASSLSFEDTQYF
20 TRBV19 CASSIDLSSGGVVPDNEQFF
15 TRBV5-1 CASSFGTGIDYGYTF
18 TRBV4-1 CASSQAYLGLESTDTQYF
14 TRBV5-8 CASSSLIPSYEQYF
15 TRBV27 CASFPGTGAYNEQFF
17 TRBV11-2 CASSLRVGVIMNTEAFF
15 TRBV2 CASSGIAVGRGEQFF
13 TRBV18 CASSPGQPIEQYF
14 TRBV6-5 CASRSQGWDTEAFF
15 TRBV27 CASSRSDRGREKLFF
16 TRBV6-5 CASSYSIYRASYEQYF
17 TRBV5-1 CASTLTTSGSLQETQYF
15 TRBV27 CASKTGQGTSYEQYF
13 TRBV30 CAWIAGSPRTQYF
15 TRBV2 CASSEPGLAGHEQFF
15 TRBV7-8 CASSLGQGMSGELFF
15 TRBV28 CASRSSGTGTYEQYF
14 TRBV28 CASSFRGGDTEAFF
15 TRBV7-2 CASTLGGSSTDTQYF
15 TRBV5-1 CASSLGARGVETQYF
15 TRBV14 CASSRQNLNLYGYTF
16 TRBV6-5 CASSSTPGGGYNEQFF
12 TRBV2 CASSLRDYGYTF
12 TRBV27 CASSYRNSPLHF
13 TRBV10-3 CAIGRTRYNEQFF
12 TRBV9 CASSPTEIGYTF
15 TRBV9 CASSTDRNSGNTIYF
12 TRBV19 CASRLSGETQYF
15 TRBV5-1 CASSLEPGGVGEQFF